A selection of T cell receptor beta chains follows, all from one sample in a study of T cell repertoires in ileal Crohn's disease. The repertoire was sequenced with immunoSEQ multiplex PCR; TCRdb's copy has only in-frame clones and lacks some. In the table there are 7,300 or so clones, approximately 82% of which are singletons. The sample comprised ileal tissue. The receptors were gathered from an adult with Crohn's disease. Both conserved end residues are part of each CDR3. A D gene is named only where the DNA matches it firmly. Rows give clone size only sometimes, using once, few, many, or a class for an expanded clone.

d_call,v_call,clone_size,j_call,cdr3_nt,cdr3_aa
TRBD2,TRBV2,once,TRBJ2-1,TGTGCCAGCCAGAAGCGGGAGAAGTCCTACAATGAGCAGTTCTTC,CASQKREKSYNEQFF
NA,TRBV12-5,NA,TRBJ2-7,TGTGCTAGTGGTTTGGCGAGACAGAGCTCCTACGAGCAGTACTTC,CASGLARQSSYEQYF
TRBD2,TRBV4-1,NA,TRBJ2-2,TGCGCCAGCAGCCAAGCCCCCGGACTAGCGGTGAACACCGGGGAGCTGTTTTTT,CASSQAPGLAVNTGELFF
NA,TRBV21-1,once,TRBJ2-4,TGTGCCAGCAGCTTCGTCCGTACAGGGTTTGGCAAAAACATTCAGTACTTC,CASSFVRTGFGKNIQYF
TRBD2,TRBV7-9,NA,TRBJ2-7,TGTGCCAGCAGCCCAAAAGGGACTAGCGGGAGCCACGAGCAGTACTTC,CASSPKGTSGSHEQYF
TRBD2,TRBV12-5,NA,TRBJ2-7,TGTGCTAGTGGAGGGACTAGCTACGAGCAGTACTTC,CASGGTSYEQYF
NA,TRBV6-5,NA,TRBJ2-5,TGTGCCAGCAGTTACTCGTTATCAGGACAGCAAGAGACCCAGTACTTC,CASSYSLSGQQETQYF
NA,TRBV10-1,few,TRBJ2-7,TGCGCCAGCTCCCCAGGGAGCGGGTACGAGCAGTACTTC,CASSPGSGYEQYF
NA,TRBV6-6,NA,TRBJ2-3,TGTGCCAGCAGGAAAGCGGTTAGCACAGATACGCAGTATTTT,CASRKAVSTDTQYF
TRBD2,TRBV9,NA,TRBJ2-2,TGTGCCAGCAGCCCAGGGACTAGCGGGAACGTCGGGGAGCTGTTTTTT,CASSPGTSGNVGELFF
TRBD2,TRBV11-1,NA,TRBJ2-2,TGTGCCAGCAGCTTAAGGACTAGCGGGGCGACCGGGGAGCTGTTTTTT,CASSLRTSGATGELFF
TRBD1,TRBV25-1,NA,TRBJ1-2,TGTGCCAGCAGTGGGGACAGGGCCGGCGGCTACACCTTC,CASSGDRAGGYTF